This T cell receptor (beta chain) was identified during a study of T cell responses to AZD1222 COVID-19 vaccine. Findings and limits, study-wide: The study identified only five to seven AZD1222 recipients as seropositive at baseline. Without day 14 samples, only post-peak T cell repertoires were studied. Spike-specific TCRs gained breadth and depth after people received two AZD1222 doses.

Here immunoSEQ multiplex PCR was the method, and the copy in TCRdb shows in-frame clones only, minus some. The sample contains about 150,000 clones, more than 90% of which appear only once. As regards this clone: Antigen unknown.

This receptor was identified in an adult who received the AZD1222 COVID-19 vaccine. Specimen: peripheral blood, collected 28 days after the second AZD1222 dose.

Here the CDR3 reads CASSTQQGRGYTF. The CDR3 DNA is TGTGCCAGCAGCACACAACAGGGGAGAGGCTACACCTTC. The genes are TRBV5-6 and TRBJ1-2; 7 bases align to TRBD1. The CDR3 has 13 residues. V trimming: 4 bases; J trimming: 8 bases; junction bases outside the gene matches: 8. Germline CDR1 and CDR2: SGHDT and YYEEEE. The whole variable domain, filled in from reference TRBV5-6 and TRBJ1-2, reads DAGVTQSPTHLIKTRGQQVTLRCSPKSGHDTVSWYQQALGQGPQFIFQYYEEEERQRGNFPDRFSGHQFPNYSSELNVNALLLGDSALYLCASSTQQGRGYTFGSGTRLTVV.